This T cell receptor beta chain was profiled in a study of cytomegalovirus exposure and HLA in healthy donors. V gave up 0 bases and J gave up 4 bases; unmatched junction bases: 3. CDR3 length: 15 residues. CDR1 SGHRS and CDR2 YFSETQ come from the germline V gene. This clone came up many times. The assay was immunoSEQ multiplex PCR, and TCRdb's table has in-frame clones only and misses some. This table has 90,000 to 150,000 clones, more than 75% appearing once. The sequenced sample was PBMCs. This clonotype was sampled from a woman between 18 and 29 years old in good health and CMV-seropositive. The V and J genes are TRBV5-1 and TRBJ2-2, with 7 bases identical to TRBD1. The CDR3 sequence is CASSLDTGATGELFF. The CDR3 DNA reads TGCGCCAGCAGCTTGGATACAGGGGCCACCGGGGAGCTGTTTTTT.